Shown below are 27 T cell receptor beta chains from a single sample sequenced in a study. TCRdb passed the RT-PCR reads through MiXCR, listing each CDR3 protein once. The sample holds fewer than 800,000 distinct CDR3 sequences; more than 13% are singletons and the top ten take roughly 4%. The sequencing input was memory CD4+ T cells from blood. These TCRs come from a female donor in good health, serving as a healthy control.

The gene calls are TRBV10-2 and TRBJ1-5; TRBD1 might be the D (5 bases). The ends were cut back, 3 bases at V and 0 bases at J, with 9 bases in the middle. Germline values: CDR1 WSHSY, CDR2 SAAADI. This CDR3 is 15 amino acids long. As DNA, the CDR3 is TGCGCCAGCAGTGATAGGGGTTATAGCAATCAGCCCCAGCATTTT. Translation gives CASSDRGYSNQPQHF.

J is TRBJ1-2 and V is TRBV6-5; D may be TRBD1 (6 bases). The germline gives CDR1 MNHEY, CDR2 SVGAGI. V lost 2 bases and J 7 bases, leaving 11 bases between the germline ends. CDR3 size: 13 residues. CDR3 residues: CASSYGGARGYTF. The CDR3 DNA follows: TGTGCCAGCAGTTACGGGGGGGCGCGTGGCTACACCTTC.

This clonotype has at least ten counts. The rearrangement links TRBV7-2 to TRBJ1-5; 8 bases fit TRBD1. CDR1 SGHTA and CDR2 FQGNSA come from the germline V gene. Unmatched junction bases numbered 4, after V lost 1 base and J lost 5 bases. This CDR3 spans 15 amino acids. CDR3 in DNA: TGTGCCAGCAGCTTAGTAGCGGACAGGGATCAGCCCCAGCATTTT. Protein sequence: CASSLVADRDQPQHF.

This clonotype was seen more than once but under ten times. The chain carries TRBV7-3 and TRBJ1-1; tentatively, D is TRBD1 (6 bases). This CDR3 region has 14 residues. V lost 5 bases and J 4 bases, leaving 14 bases between the germline ends. Per the germline V gene, CDR1 is SGHTA and CDR2 is FQGTGA. CDR3 bases: TGTGCCAGCAGCGCGAACAGGGAAACCACTGAAGCTTTCTTT. As protein: CASSANRETTEAFF.

This clonotype was detected a few times. The gene calls are TRBV6-5 and TRBJ2-3, with D perhaps matching TRBD2 (6 bases). Germline CDR1 reads MNHEY; CDR2 reads SVGAGI. The CDR3 spans 14 residues. Trimming took off 6 bases at V and 2 bases at J, with 12 bases between the two ends. The chain's CDR3 is CASRRGRDTDTQYF. CDR3 coding DNA: TGTGCCAGCAGGCGGGGACGGGACACAGATACGCAGTATTTT.

This clonotype occurred a few times. V is TRBV20-1 and J is TRBJ2-5; 7 nucleotides align to TRBD1. This CDR3 spans 15 amino acids. J gave up 5 bases and V 6 bases, and 15 bases lay outside the gene matches. Per germline, CDR1 DFQATT and CDR2 SNEGSKA (reference sequence). CDR3 DNA: TGCAGTGCCCTACAGGGGACGGGACCCGCGGAGACCCAGTACTTC. The encoded protein is CSALQGTGPAETQYF.

The chain uses TRBV5-1 and TRBJ2-5, with 9 bases matching TRBD2. CDR1 SGHRS and CDR2 YFSETQ come from the germline V gene. There are 14 residues in the CDR3. The J segment lost 2 bases and the V segment lost 6 bases, leaving 5 bases of the junction unmatched. CDR3 bases: TGCGCCAGCAAGACTAGCGGACCTCAAGAGACCCAGTACTTC. This translates into CASKTSGPQETQYF.

This chain links TRBV20-1 with TRBJ2-7, with D perhaps given as TRBD1 or TRBD2 (5 bases each). CDR1 is DFQATT, CDR2 SNEGSKA, per germline (reference sequence). The germline V and J ends were trimmed by 5 bases and 5 bases, with 10 bases remaining between them. The CDR3 loop spans 11 amino acids. CDR3 sequence reads: CSAEGIDEQYF. The CDR3 nucleotides read TGCAGTGCTGAGGGGATCGACGAGCAGTACTTC.

The rearrangement uses TRBV24-1 and TRBJ2-3; the D is unclear. The CDR3 covers 14 residues. Germline-derived CDR1 and CDR2 are KGHDR and SFDVKD. V dropped 6 bases and J dropped 1 base, with 10 bases sitting between them. In nucleotides, the CDR3 is TGTGCCACCAGTCCGGGTTTAGGCACAGATACGCAGTATTTT. This sequence encodes CATSPGLGTDTQYF.

This clonotype was seen only a few times. J is TRBJ2-2 and V is TRBV25-1; D possibly corresponds to TRBD2 (5 bases). V dropped 6 bases and J dropped 1 base, with 18 bases sitting between them. The germline V gene has CDR1 MGHDK and CDR2 SYGVNS. This CDR3 spans 17 amino acids. For the CDR3, the DNA is TGTGCCAGCAGCCGAAACGGACGGGGAAAGAACACCGGGGAGCTGTTTTTT. This codes for CASSRNGRGKNTGELFF.

This clonotype was recorded many times. The J gene is TRBJ1-5, the V gene TRBV5-6; 7 bases map to TRBD1. V lost 6 bases to trimming and J lost 0 bases; unmatched junction nucleotides: 6. Germline assignment: CDR1 SGHDT and CDR2 YYEEEE. The CDR3 totals 15 residues. CDR3 nucleotides: TGTGCCAGCACCCAGGGACAGTATAGCAATCAGCCCCAGCATTTT. Protein product: CASTQGQYSNQPQHF.

The sample holds a few counts of this clonotype. CDR3 bases: TGTGCCAGCAGCGGCGGGACAGGGGGCGACCGGAGGCAGTACTTC. Amino acids: CASSGGTGGDRRQYF. The genes are TRBV7-2 and TRBJ2-7, with 12 bases lining up with TRBD1. Germline V gene data show CDR1 as SGHTA and CDR2 as FQGNSA. V was pared by 5 bases and J by 9 bases, with 11 bases of the junction left unmatched. The CDR3 covers 15 residues.

This clonotype was seen a handful of times. The chain's CDR3 is CATSSGVAGRNTGELFF. The CDR3, as DNA: TGTGCCACCAGCAGTGGGGTAGCGGGTAGAAACACCGGGGAGCTGTTTTTT. The rearrangement links TRBV15 to TRBJ2-2; 7 bases line up with TRBD2. Germline-derived CDR1 and CDR2 are LNHNV and YYDKDF (reference sequence). This CDR3 comprises 17 residues. V gave up 3 bases and J gave up 2 bases; unmatched junction bases: 9.

This clonotype occurred a few times. The rearrangement links TRBV5-1 to TRBJ2-7; D tentatively fits TRBD1 or TRBD2 (6 bases each). The CDR3 length is 15 residues. V was pared by 0 bases and J by 0 bases, with 10 bases between. Germline V gene data show CDR1 as SGHRS and CDR2 as YFSETQ. CDR3 bases: TGCGCCAGCAGCTTGGGGGGGGCGCGCTCCTACGAGCAGTACTTC. This codes for CASSLGGARSYEQYF.

In this sample, this clonotype turned up a few times. Here the CDR3 DNA reads TGTGCCAGCAGCTCGGACCGGTACTCCTACAATGAGCAGTTCTTC. Encoded protein: CASSSDRYSYNEQFF. This chain links TRBV6-6 with TRBJ2-1; unclear D gene. Germline V gene lookup returns CDR1 MNHNY and CDR2 SVGAGI (reference sequence). V lost 6 bases and J lost 0, with 12 bases in between. The CDR3 is made up of 15 amino acids.

This clonotype was picked up a small number of times. J is TRBJ2-1 and V is TRBV20-1, with no clear D. V lost 6 bases and J 8 bases, leaving 11 bases between the germline ends. From germline, CDR1 is DFQATT and CDR2 SNEGSKA (reference sequence). The CDR3 contains 11 residues. The CDR3 region has the DNA TGCAGTGCCAAAGTAGGGCATGAGCAGTTCTTC. It is translated as CSAKVGHEQFF.

At least ten counts were recorded for this clonotype. The CDR3 reads CASRNSGGAADTQYF. For the CDR3, the DNA is TGTGCCAGCAGAAATAGCGGGGGGGCGGCAGATACGCAGTATTTT. The rearrangement joins TRBV12-3 or TRBV12-4 to TRBJ2-3, with 11 bases identical to TRBD2. This CDR3 is built from 15 residues. The V gene end was trimmed by 6 bases and the J gene end by 4 bases; junction bases not matched to a gene: 6.

The chain uses TRBV27 and TRBJ2-7; D is undetermined. The CDR3 has 14 residues. From germline, CDR1 is MNHEY and CDR2 SMNVEV (reference sequence). Trimming removed 5 bases from V and 1 base from J, with 12 bases in between. The CDR3 DNA is TGTGCCAGCAGTCTGGCGTACCTATCCTACGAGCAGTACTTC. This gives the protein CASSLAYLSYEQYF.

J is TRBJ2-5 and V is TRBV5-1; D gene ambiguous. This CDR3 is 15 amino acids long. Germline V CDR1 and CDR2: SGHRS, YFSETQ. V gave up 4 bases and J gave up 1 base, with 14 bases separating them. In DNA, the CDR3 is TGCGCCAGCAGCCATCAAGGTGAGGCCCAAGAGACCCAGTACTTC. This gives the protein CASSHQGEAQETQYF. Supplemented by reference TRBV5-1 and TRBJ2-5, the full variable domain reads KAGVTQTPRYLIKTRGQQVTLSCSPISGHRSVSWYQQTPGQGLQFLFEYFSETQRNKGNFPGRFSGRQFSNSRSEMNVSTLELGDSALYLCASSHQGEAQETQYFGPGTRLLVL.

This clonotype has a handful of counts. The gene calls are TRBV6-2 or TRBV6-3 and TRBJ2-7; 7 nucleotides align to TRBD1. The CDR3 covers 15 residues. V shed 2 bases and J 2 bases; nucleotides not matched to a gene: 6. The germline V gene encodes CDR1 MNHEY and CDR2 SVGEGT. In DNA form, the CDR3 reads TGTGCCAGCAGTTACGGTGGGACAGCCACCTACGAGCAGTACTTC. As protein: CASSYGGTATYEQYF.

As concerns this clonotype: A junction boundary mismatches the germline segment, possibly from a read error. The chain has TRBV7-9 and TRBJ1-5, with D perhaps matching TRBD1 (5 bases). CDR3 length equals 15 residues. Per the germline V gene, CDR1 is SEHNR and CDR2 is FQNEAQ (reference sequence). The CDR3 nucleotides read TGTGCCACCAGCAAAGGGGTAGGGGTCAATCAGCCCCAGCATTTT. Protein product: CATSKGVGVNQPQHF.

This clonotype was recorded a few times. The chain uses TRBV12-3 or TRBV12-4 and TRBJ1-1, with D hard to call. The CDR3 contains 13 residues. The V and J ends lost 6 bases and 4 bases respectively, with 12 bases between them. CDR3 sequence: CASRRGRSTEAFF. In DNA, the CDR3 is TGTGCCAGCAGGCGGGGAAGATCCACTGAAGCTTTCTTT.

The sample holds many counts of this clonotype. The chain joins TRBV20-1 to TRBJ1-6; 8 nucleotides match TRBD1. Germline values: CDR1 DFQATT, CDR2 SNEGSKA (reference sequence). With V trimmed by 0 bases and J by 9 bases, 13 bases remained unmatched. This CDR3 is built from 17 residues. CDR3 nucleotides: TGCAGTGCTAGAGATTTAGGGACAGGTCTCGGAACTTCACCCCTCCACTTT. Protein product: CSARDLGTGLGTSPLHF.

At least ten counts were recorded for this clonotype. This sequence joins TRBV20-1 and TRBJ1-1; D is ambiguous. The CDR3 sequence is 11 residues long. Trimming cost V 2 bases and J 3 bases, with 4 bases left between them. The germline CDR1 and CDR2 sequences are DFQATT and SNEGSKA (reference sequence). This CDR3 is CSARPYTEAFF. The CDR3, as DNA: TGCAGTGCTAGACCCTACACTGAAGCTTTCTTT.

The chain couples TRBV20-1 to TRBJ2-1; D gene ambiguous. Trimming shortened V by 4 bases and J by 8 bases, and 18 bases separated the two germline ends. Germline-derived CDR1 and CDR2 are DFQATT and SNEGSKA (reference sequence). CDR3 size: 14 residues. This chain's CDR3 is CSAIPPPVGYEQFF. In nucleotides, the CDR3 is TGCAGTGCTATCCCTCCCCCGGTAGGTTATGAGCAGTTCTTC.

This clonotype was observed many times. This chain joins TRBV6-5 and TRBJ1-1; D is perhaps TRBD1 (5 bases). V lost 0 bases, J lost 0 bases, and 11 bases lay in between. The CDR3 has 16 amino acids. The germline gives CDR1 MNHEY, CDR2 SVGAGI. CDR3 residues: CASSYSKDKLNTEAFF. DNA of the CDR3: TGTGCCAGCAGTTACTCCAAGGACAAGTTGAACACTGAAGCTTTCTTT.

J is TRBJ1-1 and V is TRBV4-1, with D perhaps TRBD1 (5 bases). CDR3 length equals 17 residues. The V gene's germline CDR1 is MGHRA and CDR2 YSYEKL. V was trimmed by 0 bases and J by 0 bases, leaving 14 bases between them. The CDR3 DNA reads TGCGCCAGCAGCCAAGACCCCTTAGGCAGGGTGAACACTGAAGCTTTCTTT. This codes for CASSQDPLGRVNTEAFF.